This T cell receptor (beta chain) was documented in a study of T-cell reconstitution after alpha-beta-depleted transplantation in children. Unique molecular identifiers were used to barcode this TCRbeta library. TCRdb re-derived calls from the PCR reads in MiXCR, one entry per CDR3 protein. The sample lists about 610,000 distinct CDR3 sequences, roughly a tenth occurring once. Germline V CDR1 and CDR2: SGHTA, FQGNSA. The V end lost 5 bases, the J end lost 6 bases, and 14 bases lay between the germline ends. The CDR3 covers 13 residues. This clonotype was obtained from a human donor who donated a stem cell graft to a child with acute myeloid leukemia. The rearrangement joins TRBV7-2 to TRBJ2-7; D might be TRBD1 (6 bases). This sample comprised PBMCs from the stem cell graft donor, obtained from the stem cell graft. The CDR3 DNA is TGTGCCAGCAGCGAGGACAGAAGGGGCGAGCAGTACTTC. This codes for CASSEDRRGEQYF.